The 14 T cell receptor beta chains presented below share a single source sample, sequenced in a study of T cell responses to AZD1222 COVID-19 vaccine. Assay: immunoSEQ multiplex PCR; the TCRdb copy retains only in-frame clones and omits some. The sample yields more than 75,000 clones, approximately 83% seen once. The starting material was peripheral blood, obtained 28 days after the second AZD1222 dose. The receptors stem from an adult who received the AZD1222 COVID-19 vaccine.

The chain is built from TRBV14 and TRBJ1-6; 10 bases are shared with TRBD1. After removal of 6 bases from V and 7 bases from J, the junction contained 6 bases not matched to a gene. The CDR3 is made up of 15 amino acids. The germline CDR1 and CDR2 sequences are SGHDN and FVKESK. The CDR3 nucleotides are TGTGCCAGCAGTAGGGGACAGGGGAAAAATTCACCCCTCCACTTT. Translating gives CASSRGQGKNSPLHF.

The chain is built from TRBV5-4 and TRBJ2-5; 10 bases line up with TRBD2. V lost 0 bases and J lost 2; bases outside the gene matches: 16. This CDR3 comprises 20 residues. In germline, CDR1 is SGHNT, CDR2 YYREEE (reference sequence). The CDR3 DNA reads as TGTGCCAGCAGCTTGGAGGATGCTAGCGGGAGACCAGCAGCTCAAGAGACCCAGTACTTC. This translates into CASSLEDASGRPAAQETQYF.

The CDR3: CASSLVFRDASNQPQHF. Here the CDR3 DNA reads TGTGCCAGCAGTTTAGTATTCCGGGACGCTAGCAATCAGCCCCAGCATTTT. This sequence joins TRBV28 and TRBJ1-5, with D possibly being TRBD1 (5 bases). Germline lookup yields CDR1 MDHEN and CDR2 SYDVKM. This CDR3 is 17 amino acids long. V lost 2 bases and J lost 0, with 14 bases in between. Based on the CDR3 plus reference TRBV28 and TRBJ1-5, the full variable domain is DVKVTQSSRYLVKRTGEKVFLECVQDMDHENMFWYRQDPGLGLRLIYFSYDVKMKEKGDIPEGYSVSREKKERFSLILESASTNQTSMYLCASSLVFRDASNQPQHFGDGTRLSIL.

The V and J genes are TRBV9 and TRBJ1-3; no clear D. This CDR3 region has 16 residues. The V and J ends lost 1 base and 0 bases respectively, with 11 bases between them. Germline CDR1 SGDLS, CDR2 YYNGEE. CDR3 amino acids: CASSVSGESSGNTIYF. The CDR3, as DNA: TGTGCCAGCAGCGTATCCGGGGAGAGCTCTGGAAACACCATATATTTT.

The table lists this clone with a count of one. The chain links TRBV6-5 to TRBJ2-1; no firm D call. The CDR3 loop spans 14 amino acids. CDR1 is MNHEY, CDR2 SVGAGI, per germline. Between the trimmed V and J ends, which lost 5 bases and 8 bases, there was a span of 16 bases. The CDR3 sequence: CASSHGPTDHEQFF. DNA of the CDR3: TGTGCCAGCAGTCACGGGCCCACGGACCATGAGCAGTTCTTC.

The chain carries TRBV11-3 and TRBJ2-7; maybe TRBD1 (5 bases). With 1 base removed from V and 12 bases from J, the gap between germline ends came to 10 bases. CDR1 is SGHNT and CDR2 is YENEEA in the germline V gene. The CDR3 contains 11 residues. CDR3 amino acids: CASSLVSGWYF. The CDR3 DNA follows: TGTGCCAGCAGCTTAGTGTCAGGGTGGTACTTC.

The V and J genes are TRBV5-4 and TRBJ1-5; D unclear. V was pared by 1 base and J by 1 base, with 9 bases between. There are 15 residues in the CDR3. Germline CDR1 reads SGHNT; CDR2 reads YYREEE (reference sequence). CDR3 region: CASSLNSESNQPQHF. In DNA form, the CDR3 reads TGTGCCAGCAGCTTGAATAGTGAAAGCAATCAGCCCCAGCATTTT.

V usage is TRBV9 and J usage is TRBJ1-3; D is ambiguous. Germline values: CDR1 SGDLS, CDR2 YYNGEE. The CDR3 contains 11 residues. Trimming shortened V by 6 bases and J by 1 base, and 2 bases separated the two germline ends. The DNA for the CDR3 is TGTGCCAGCAAGTCTGGAAACACCATATATTTT. The encoded protein is CASKSGNTIYF. Full variable domain (missing parts from reference TRBV9 and TRBJ1-3): DSGVTQTPKHLITATGQRVTLRCSPRSGDLSVYWYQQSLDQGLQFLIQYYNGEERAKGNILERFSAQQFPDLHSELNLSSLELGDSALYFCASKSGNTIYFGEGSWLTVV.

The chain is built from TRBV5-1 and TRBJ2-7; unclear D gene. V dropped 1 base and J dropped 2 bases, with 10 bases sitting between them. CDR1 SGHRS and CDR2 YFSETQ come from the germline V gene. The length of the CDR3 is 14 residues. DNA of the CDR3: TGCGCCAGCAGCTTGCCTACGGACCCCTACGAGCAGTACTTC. Amino acid sequence: CASSLPTDPYEQYF.

The chain joins TRBV6-2 or TRBV6-3 to TRBJ2-1, with D perhaps TRBD2 (6 bases). V gave up 5 bases and J gave up 4 bases, with 15 bases separating them. The CDR3 extends over 15 amino acids. Germline CDR1 MNHEY, CDR2 SVGEGT. The CDR3 loop is CASSRTGGKYNEQFF. The CDR3 nucleotides read TGTGCCAGCAGTCGGACTGGCGGGAAGTACAATGAGCAGTTCTTC.

This clone was recorded once. J is TRBJ1-6 and V is TRBV3-1 (or the pseudogene TRBV3-2); D is uncertain. The germline CDR1 and CDR2 sequences are LGHDT and YNNKEL (reference sequence). V shed 1 base and J shed 10 bases, with 11 bases lying between them. This CDR3 region has 14 residues. The CDR3 DNA follows: TGTGCCAGCAGCCAAGGAACGGGGAACTCACCCCTCCACTTT. Its protein is CASSQGTGNSPLHF.

The chain links TRBV30 to TRBJ2-5; D gene uncertain. V gave up 0 bases and J gave up 1 base, with 9 bases separating them. The CDR3 runs to 14 residues. Germline values: CDR1 GTSNPN, CDR2 SVGIG (reference sequence). Written as DNA, the CDR3 is TGTGCCTGGAGTGTAGGGCGGCTCCAAGAGACCCAGTACTTC. It specifies CAWSVGRLQETQYF.

The rearrangement joins TRBV3-1 (or the pseudogene TRBV3-2) to TRBJ1-4; 7 positions agree with TRBD1. V was pared by 4 bases and J by 0 bases, with 5 bases of the junction left unmatched. Germline CDR1 reads LGHDT; CDR2 reads YNNKEL (reference sequence). The CDR3 has 16 amino acids. The chain's CDR3 is CASSPTGEATNEKLFF. The CDR3 coding sequence is TGTGCCAGCAGCCCCACAGGGGAAGCAACTAATGAAAAACTGTTTTTT.

V usage is TRBV4-2 and J usage is TRBJ2-7; weak D call: TRBD1 (5 bases). This CDR3 region has 14 residues. Per the germline V gene, CDR1 is LGHNA and CDR2 is YNFKEQ. Trimming took 4 bases from V and 2 from J, leaving 12 bases between them. The DNA for the CDR3 is TGTGCCAGCAGCCCCAGACAGTCCGCCTACGAGCAGTACTTC. Protein: CASSPRQSAYEQYF.